This TCR beta chain comes out of a study of PD-1 blockade in classical Hodgkin lymphoma. The time point denotes: cycle 4 day 1 (C4D1), after 5 to 7 weeks of nivolumab. Each of the patients experienced relapse following autologous stem cell transplantation, and their brentuximab vedotin exposure differed. Findings and limits, study-wide: Before treatment, TCR diversity in newly diagnosed patients was reportedly lower than in healthy donors. It was CD4+ TCR diversity, not CD8+, that rose significantly by C4D1. Those achieving complete response showed baseline diversity like newly diagnosed patients. There remain no defined causes for the repertoire differences, which possibly reflect disease activity or prior therapy.

V shed 4 bases and J shed 2 bases, with 16 bases lying between them. Germline assignment: CDR1 SGHRS and CDR2 YFSETQ. The CDR3 has 15 residues. Sequencing used immunoSEQ multiplex PCR; TCRdb keeps in-frame clones, though not all of them. The repertoire holds roughly 86,000 clones, 83% seen once, with around 15% in the top ten. On this clone: The antigen is undetermined.

The chain employs TRBV5-1 and TRBJ2-7; possible D gene TRBD1, 6 bases. The sequence was obtained from a human donor with classical Hodgkin lymphoma. The starting material was peripheral blood mononuclear cells (PBMCs), obtained before the fourth cycle of nivolumab. CDR3 coding DNA: TGCGCCAGCAGCCTTACCGGACAGCGACCCTACGAGCAGTACTTC. It codes for CASSLTGQRPYEQYF.